This entry lists 20 T cell receptor beta chains sequenced from one sample in a study of blood T cell repertoires in COVID-19. Some clones are missing from TCRdb's copy, which holds only in-frame ones; the method was immunoSEQ multiplex PCR. The table records roughly 230,000 clones, roughly 84% of them present only once. Sequenced material: peripheral blood. These receptors came from a man aged 35-49 years with acute or convalescent COVID-19.

The chain couples TRBV20-1 to TRBJ2-5; D is unclear. Germline values: CDR1 DFQATT, CDR2 SNEGSKA (reference sequence). V lost 3 bases and J lost 0, with 14 bases in between. This CDR3 has 15 residues. CDR3 residues: CSASKFGGYQETQYF. The CDR3 DNA reads as TGCAGTGCTAGTAAGTTCGGCGGTTACCAAGAGACCCAGTACTTC.

The chain links TRBV3-1 (or the pseudogene TRBV3-2) to TRBJ2-2; D uncertain. Germline assignment: CDR1 LGHDT and CDR2 YNNKEL (reference sequence). CDR3 length: 12 amino acids. V gave up 6 bases and J gave up 2 bases, with 4 bases separating them. The CDR3 bases are TGTGCCAGCAGTCGTAACACCGGGGAGCTGTTTTTT. Translated, it gives CASSRNTGELFF.

The chain carries TRBV7-9 and TRBJ2-7; D not resolved. The CDR3 has 13 residues. The V end was cut by 5 bases, the J end by 5 bases, with 13 bases between. From germline, CDR1 is SEHNR and CDR2 FQNEAQ (reference sequence). The CDR3: CASSPSVRDEQYF. The CDR3 bases are TGTGCCAGCAGCCCCTCCGTACGGGACGAGCAGTACTTC.

The chain links TRBV4-3 to TRBJ2-7, with 10 nucleotides matching TRBD1. The V and J ends lost 0 bases and 3 bases, in that order; junction bases with no gene match: 2. Germline V gene sequence: CDR1 LGHNA, CDR2 YSLEER. The CDR3 covers 15 residues. In nucleotides, the CDR3 is TGCGCCAGCAGCCAAGAGACAGGGGGCGGCTACGAGCAGTACTTC. Translating gives CASSQETGGGYEQYF.

V gene TRBV27 combines with J gene TRBJ2-2; 8 nucleotides align to TRBD1. Germline CDR1 is MNHEY and CDR2 is SMNVEV (reference sequence). V gave up 5 bases and J gave up 2 bases; unmatched junction bases: 7. The CDR3 has 16 amino acids. The CDR3 protein is CASSNWDRPNTGELFF. The CDR3 DNA reads TGTGCCAGCAGTAATTGGGACAGGCCAAACACCGGGGAGCTGTTTTTT.

CDR3 loop: CASSTPGQGASTEAFF. In DNA form, the CDR3 reads TGTGCCAGCAGCACTCCTGGACAGGGGGCGAGCACTGAAGCTTTCTTT. This chain uses TRBV13 with TRBJ1-1; 11 bases fit TRBD1. Germline CDR1 and CDR2: PRHDT and FYEKMQ (reference sequence). The V and J ends lost 5 bases and 4 bases, in that order; junction bases with no gene match: 9. CDR3 size: 16 residues.

The chain has TRBV19 and TRBJ1-5; TRBD1 agrees at 10 bases. Germline assignment: CDR1 LNHDA and CDR2 SQIVND (reference sequence). J gave up 7 bases and V 2 bases, and 8 bases lay outside the gene matches. The CDR3 is 16 amino acids. CDR3 in DNA: TGTGCCAGTAGTATAACCGGGACAGGGGTAGGGCAGCCCCAGCATTTT. This gives the protein CASSITGTGVGQPQHF.

The rearrangement joins TRBV19 to TRBJ2-7; 10 bases line up with TRBD1. The V segment lost 4 bases and the J segment 3 bases; nucleotides outside the gene matches: 3. Germline CDR1 LNHDA, CDR2 SQIVND (reference sequence). The CDR3 spans 14 residues. The CDR3 region has the DNA TGTGCCAGTAGTACCGGACAGGGGGGCTACGAGCAGTACTTC. It is translated as CASSTGQGGYEQYF.

This clone occurred a few times. J is TRBJ1-5 and V is TRBV19; a possible D gene is TRBD1 (5 bases). Germline lookup yields CDR1 LNHDA and CDR2 SQIVND (reference sequence). Trimming cost V 0 bases and J 5 bases, with 8 bases left between them. The CDR3 length is 14 residues. CDR3 nucleotide sequence: TGTGCCAGTAGTATAGACCAGACAGATCAGCCCCAGCATTTT. Amino acids: CASSIDQTDQPQHF.

The J gene is TRBJ1-6, the V gene TRBV5-1; 7 bases map to TRBD1. Unmatched junction bases numbered 7, after V lost 6 bases and J lost 7 bases. CDR3 length: 14 amino acids. CDR1 and CDR2 from the germline V gene are SGHRS and YFSETQ. CDR3 in DNA: TGCGCCAGCACCAGGGGACAGCAGAATTCACCCCTCCACTTT. Amino acid sequence: CASTRGQQNSPLHF.

The chain uses TRBV5-1 and TRBJ1-2; 7 bases align to TRBD1. This CDR3 region has 15 residues. The junction had 8 bases not matched to a gene; V was cut back by 2 bases and J by 4 bases. Germline loops: CDR1 SGHRS, CDR2 YFSETQ. The DNA for the CDR3 is TGCGCCAGCAGCTTACAAGAGGGGGCAGCCTATGGCTACACCTTC. It translates to CASSLQEGAAYGYTF.

V is TRBV6-5 and J is TRBJ1-4, with TRBD1 identical over 8 bases. The J segment lost 5 bases and the V segment lost 5 bases, leaving 7 bases of the junction unmatched. This CDR3 spans 15 amino acids. The V gene's germline CDR1 is MNHEY and CDR2 SVGAGI. CDR3 DNA sequence: TGTGCCAGCAGTCCCTGGACAGGGCGCAATGAAAAACTGTTTTTT. It is translated as CASSPWTGRNEKLFF.

The V gene is TRBV12-3 or TRBV12-4, the J gene TRBJ2-5; D gene unclear. V lost 2 bases and J lost 8, with 9 bases in between. The CDR3 sequence is 12 residues long. CDR3 nucleotide sequence: TGTGCCAGCAGTTTACTCTACCACACCCAGTACTTC. Translating it yields CASSLLYHTQYF.

The CDR3 reads CSVKAGGPINEQFF. Written as DNA, the CDR3 is TGCAGCGTTAAAGCGGGGGGGCCTATCAATGAGCAGTTCTTC. The chain recombines TRBV29-1 with TRBJ2-1; 10 bases are shared with TRBD2. Germline lookup yields CDR1 SQVTM and CDR2 ANQGSEA. The V gene end was trimmed by 5 bases and the J gene end by 6 bases; junction bases not matched to a gene: 7. CDR3 length: 14 residues.

The chain joins TRBV27 to TRBJ1-2; a weak D match, TRBD1 (5 bases). The CDR3 totals 15 residues. Germline assignment: CDR1 MNHEY and CDR2 SMNVEV (reference sequence). Trimming stripped 1 base from V and 0 bases from J, with 9 bases between. The CDR3, as DNA: TGTGCCAGCAGTTTATGGGGGGATGCTAACTATGGCTACACCTTC. Its translation is CASSLWGDANYGYTF.

The CDR3: CASSLKQGAVGNTIYF. CDR3 nucleotide sequence: TGTGCCAGCAGCTTGAAACAGGGGGCCGTCGGAAACACCATATATTTT. The V and J genes are TRBV5-6 and TRBJ1-3; 9 bases are a match to TRBD1. The germline CDR1 and CDR2 sequences are SGHDT and YYEEEE. Trimming took 1 base from V and 4 from J; bases not matched to a gene: 6. This CDR3 region has 16 residues.

This rearrangement joins TRBV7-3 to TRBJ2-3; perhaps TRBD2 as D (5 bases). V was pared by 5 bases and J by 0 bases, with 15 bases between. The germline V gene encodes CDR1 SGHTA and CDR2 FQGTGA. The CDR3 is 16 residues long. The CDR3 loop reads CASSPSGFSSTDTQYF. CDR3 bases: TGTGCCAGCAGCCCAAGCGGATTTTCTAGCACAGATACGCAGTATTTT.

The V and J genes are TRBV20-1 and TRBJ1-5; the match to TRBD1 covers 7 bases. The CDR3 is made up of 14 amino acids. With V trimmed by 3 bases and J by 7 bases, 9 bases remained unmatched. Germline V gives CDR1 DFQATT, CDR2 SNEGSKA (reference sequence). The CDR3 sequence: CSASLDREDQPQHF. CDR3 in DNA: TGCAGTGCTAGTTTAGACAGGGAAGACCAGCCCCAGCATTTT.

The genes are TRBV3-1 (or the pseudogene TRBV3-2) and TRBJ2-5; 13 bases line up with TRBD2. This CDR3 is built from 16 residues. Trimming took 3 bases from V and 4 from J; bases not matched to a gene: 5. The germline V gene has CDR1 LGHDT and CDR2 YNNKEL (reference sequence). CDR3 bases: TGTGCCAGCAGCCACACTAGCGGGGGGGCCGGAGAGACCCAGTACTTC. It encodes CASSHTSGGAGETQYF.

CDR3 sequence reads: CASSGFNRDNEQFF. CDR3 in DNA: TGTGCCAGCAGTGGGTTCAACAGGGACAATGAGCAGTTCTTC. V and J are TRBV25-1 and TRBJ2-1; tentative D call: TRBD1 (6 bases). V lost 4 bases to trimming and J lost 5 bases, with 12 bases between them. The V gene's germline CDR1 is MGHDK and CDR2 SYGVNS. The CDR3 totals 14 residues. The full variable domain, in which reference TRBV25-1 and TRBJ2-1 provide the parts outside the CDR3, is EADIYQTPRYLVIGTGKKITLECSQTMGHDKMYWYQQDPGMELHLIHYSYGVNSTEKGDLSSESTVSRIRTEHFPLTLESARPSHTSQYLCASSGFNRDNEQFFGPGTRLTVL.